What follows are 24 T cell receptor beta chains derived from one specimen sequenced in a study of T cell responses to AZD1222 COVID-19 vaccine. The repertoire was sequenced with immunoSEQ multiplex PCR; TCRdb's copy has only in-frame clones and lacks some. Here the sample spans roughly 80,000 clones, 90% being singletons. Here the sequenced sample was peripheral blood, taken 28 days after the second AZD1222 dose. The receptors come from an adult who received the AZD1222 COVID-19 vaccine.

The J gene is TRBJ1-1, the V gene TRBV6-5; D unclear. The CDR3 has 16 amino acids. With 4 bases removed from V and 4 bases from J, the gap between germline ends came to 19 bases. Germline V gene lookup returns CDR1 MNHEY and CDR2 SVGAGI. CDR3 DNA: TGTGCCAGCAGTTCCTACCTTAGGACCTCGAGCACTGAAGCTTTCTTT. The encoded protein is CASSSYLRTSSTEAFF.

The gene calls are TRBV5-1 and TRBJ1-1; no definite D call. The CDR3 is made up of 15 amino acids. The V and J ends lost 1 base and 4 bases respectively, with 14 bases between them. Germline V gene sequence: CDR1 SGHRS, CDR2 YFSETQ. The CDR3 sequence: CASSLNPGMGTEAFF. The CDR3 DNA is TGCGCCAGCAGCTTGAATCCGGGGATGGGCACTGAAGCTTTCTTT.

J is TRBJ2-3 and V is TRBV7-7; D is ambiguous. Germline values: CDR1 SSHAT, CDR2 FNYEAQ (reference sequence). CDR3 size: 13 residues. Trimming stripped 0 bases from V and 4 bases from J, with 5 bases between. CDR3 DNA: TGTGCCAGCAGCTTAGCCCCGCCAGATACGCAGTATTTT. Protein: CASSLAPPDTQYF.

This clone was seen just once. The J gene is TRBJ1-4, the V gene TRBV4-2, with 9 bases aligning to TRBD1. CDR3 length: 15 residues. Germline V gene data show CDR1 as LGHNA and CDR2 as YNFKEQ. With 1 base clipped from V and 7 bases from J, the junction kept 4 bases outside the gene matches. CDR3 sequence reads: CASSQAWDRAEKLFF. The CDR3, as DNA: TGTGCCAGCAGCCAAGCCTGGGACAGGGCTGAAAAACTGTTTTTT.

This clone was counted once. The chain joins TRBV3-1 (or the pseudogene TRBV3-2) to TRBJ1-1; D call uncertain. V dropped 2 bases and J dropped 1 base, with 2 bases sitting between them. The CDR3 is 12 amino acids. Germline loops: CDR1 LGHDT, CDR2 YNNKEL (reference sequence). The CDR3 coding sequence is TGTGCCAGCAGCCAACCGAACACTGAAGCTTTCTTT. Translation gives CASSQPNTEAFF.

The chain couples TRBV10-3 to TRBJ2-1; D assignment may be TRBD1 or TRBD2 (5 bases each). V lost 3 bases, J lost 9 bases, and 15 bases lay in between. The CDR3 runs 14 residues. Germline lookup yields CDR1 ENHRY and CDR2 SYGVKD. This CDR3 reads CAISDRRGTSEQFF. CDR3 nucleotide sequence: TGTGCCATCAGTGACCGTAGAGGGACCAGTGAGCAGTTCTTC.

The genes are TRBV6-5 and TRBJ1-5; maybe TRBD1 (5 bases). The CDR3 loop spans 13 amino acids. Germline values: CDR1 MNHEY, CDR2 SVGAGI. V was clipped by 8 bases and J by 2 bases, with 10 bases between them. The CDR3 region is CASDSNRNQPQHF. In DNA form, the CDR3 reads TGTGCCAGCGACAGTAATCGCAATCAGCCCCAGCATTTT.

The rearrangement links TRBV19 to TRBJ2-2, with D possibly matching TRBD2 (5 bases). Germline V CDR1 and CDR2: LNHDA, SQIVND (reference sequence). There are 15 residues in the CDR3. V lost 6 bases and J lost 4, with 15 bases in between. CDR3 protein: CASSTVRAGTGELFF. The CDR3 DNA is TGTGCCAGTAGCACTGTCCGGGCGGGCACCGGGGAGCTGTTTTTT.

The V and J genes are TRBV9 and TRBJ1-4; D uncertain. Germline lookup yields CDR1 SGDLS and CDR2 YYNGEE. V was clipped by 4 bases and J by 0 bases, with 16 bases between them. CDR3 length: 17 residues. CDR3 region: CASSLEAGLATNEKLFF. In DNA, the CDR3 is TGTGCCAGCAGCCTAGAGGCGGGGTTGGCAACTAATGAAAAACTGTTTTTT.

This clone has just a few counts. This sequence joins TRBV9 and TRBJ1-2; no definite D call. The CDR3 sequence is 12 residues long. V was pared by 0 bases and J by 6 bases, with 6 bases between. Per the germline V gene, CDR1 is SGDLS and CDR2 is YYNGEE. CDR3 DNA sequence: TGTGCCAGCAGCGTAGAGGGAAATGGCTACACCTTC. Protein: CASSVEGNGYTF.

The V gene is TRBV7-3, the J gene TRBJ1-2; D gene uncertain. The CDR3 is 13 amino acids. V was trimmed by 1 base and J by 8 bases, leaving 11 bases between them. In germline, CDR1 is SGHTA, CDR2 FQGTGA. The CDR3 region is CASSLSASEGYTF. The CDR3 coding sequence is TGTGCCAGCAGCTTAAGTGCATCGGAGGGCTACACCTTC.

The chain is built from TRBV2 and TRBJ1-5; no reliable D call. The V end lost 4 bases, the J end lost 6 bases, and 19 bases lay between the germline ends. The germline V gene has CDR1 SNHLY and CDR2 FYNNEI. This CDR3 has 16 residues. The CDR3 DNA reads as TGTGCCAGCAGTGTCCTGGGGTCACAGATGTCTCAGCCCCAGCATTTT. It translates to CASSVLGSQMSQPQHF.

The chain is built from TRBV5-1 and TRBJ2-3, with D unresolved. Between the trimmed V and J ends, which lost 0 bases and 2 bases, there was a span of 7 bases. The CDR3 runs to 14 residues. In germline, CDR1 is SGHRS, CDR2 YFSETQ. The CDR3 coding sequence is TGCGCCAGCAGCTTGGCCTGGACCACAGATACGCAGTATTTT. This encodes CASSLAWTTDTQYF.

The V gene is TRBV3-1 (or the pseudogene TRBV3-2), the J gene TRBJ1-1; D is possibly TRBD1 (6 bases). Trimming shortened V by 3 bases and J by 0 bases, and 8 bases separated the two germline ends. This CDR3 has 14 residues. Germline V gives CDR1 LGHDT, CDR2 YNNKEL (reference sequence). The DNA of the CDR3 is TGTGCCAGCAGCCATACAGGGATGAACACTGAAGCTTTCTTT. Translation gives CASSHTGMNTEAFF.

This clone has only a few counts. The V and J genes are TRBV12-3 or TRBV12-4 and TRBJ2-5; D might be TRBD1 (6 bases). CDR3 length: 13 residues. The V end lost 6 bases, the J end lost 4 bases, and 12 bases lay between the germline ends. The CDR3 spells CASRQGAGETQYF. The CDR3 DNA sequence: TGTGCCAGCAGACAGGGTGCGGGAGAGACCCAGTACTTC.

The J gene is TRBJ1-4, the V gene TRBV7-8, with D possibly matching TRBD1 (6 bases). V lost 5 bases, J lost 7 bases, and 17 bases lay in between. The CDR3 consists of 15 residues. Germline V gives CDR1 SGHVS, CDR2 FQNEAQ. CDR3 residues: CASSPLGAGVEKLFF. The CDR3 DNA reads TGTGCCAGCAGCCCCCTGGGGGCGGGAGTTGAAAAACTGTTTTTT.

The rearrangement links TRBV11-3 to TRBJ2-7; D gene ambiguous. V was shortened by 3 bases and J by 2 bases, with 14 bases between the two germline ends. This CDR3 region has 15 residues. Germline loops: CDR1 SGHNT, CDR2 YENEEA. CDR3 DNA: TGTGCCAGCAGCTTTTCCGGGCCTGAGACCTACGAGCAGTACTTC. Its protein is CASSFSGPETYEQYF.

This chain connects TRBV24-1 to TRBJ2-2; TRBD2 matches 11 bases. Germline V gene data show CDR1 as KGHDR and CDR2 as SFDVKD. The trim removed 1 base at V and 6 bases at J, leaving 9 bases unmatched. The CDR3 is made up of 18 amino acids. The DNA for the CDR3 is TGTGCCACCAGTGATTTAATCCCCACTAGCGGGAGCTCCGGGGAGCTGTTTTTT. Residues: CATSDLIPTSGSSGELFF.

This sequence joins TRBV5-1 and TRBJ2-2; maybe TRBD2 (6 bases). V was cut by 1 base and J by 8 bases, with 15 bases left in between. The CDR3 is 15 amino acids. Germline values: CDR1 SGHRS, CDR2 YFSETQ. CDR3 region: CASSLNAGRSGELFF. CDR3 in DNA: TGCGCCAGCAGCTTGAATGCGGGGCGGTCTGGGGAGCTGTTTTTT.

The chain employs TRBV18 and TRBJ1-4; weak D call: TRBD1 (5 bases). The CDR3 extends over 16 amino acids. Trimming removed 8 bases from V and 6 bases from J, with 22 bases in between. Looked up from germline, CDR1 is KGHSH and CDR2 is LQKENI. This CDR3 reads CASRPSTGGGDEKLFF. CDR3 DNA: TGTGCCAGCAGACCCTCAACGGGGGGAGGAGATGAAAAACTGTTTTTT.

The chain employs TRBV2 and TRBJ2-1; 8 bases are a match to TRBD1. Germline V gives CDR1 SNHLY, CDR2 FYNNEI. The CDR3 consists of 15 residues. Germline trimming cut 5 bases from V and 4 bases from J; bases unmatched to any gene: 7. CDR3 DNA: TGTGCCAGCAGTTCTGACAGGGGTCTGTACAATGAGCAGTTCTTC. Amino acid sequence: CASSSDRGLYNEQFF.

V and J are TRBV18 and TRBJ2-1; 8 nucleotides line up with TRBD1. There are 14 residues in the CDR3. J gave up 6 bases and V 8 bases, and 9 bases lay outside the gene matches. Germline V CDR1 and CDR2: KGHSH, LQKENI. As DNA, the CDR3 is TGTGCCAGCACTGGGGACAGGAGCACCAATGAGCAGTTCTTC. This sequence encodes CASTGDRSTNEQFF. The full variable domain, completed using reference TRBV18 and TRBJ2-1, is NAGVMQNPRHLVRRRGQEARLRCSPMKGHSHVYWYRQLPEEGLKFMVYLQKENIIDESGMPKERFSAEFPKEGPSILRIQQVVRGDSAAYFCASTGDRSTNEQFFGPGTRLTVL.

This chain connects TRBV12-2 to TRBJ2-1; TRBD1 was called by the table and not checked on the DNA. TRBV12-2 is a pseudogene. This CDR3 has 18 residues. The CDR3 region is CASRLGQGLGLDYNEQFF. CDR3 nucleotide sequence: TGTGCAAGTCGCTTAGGACAGGGATTGGGACTGGACTACAATGAGCAGTTCTTC.

The chain recombines TRBV7-6 with TRBJ2-6, with D possibly matching TRBD1 (6 bases). V was shortened by 3 bases and J by 0 bases, with 9 bases between the two germline ends. This CDR3 is 16 amino acids long. Germline V gene data show CDR1 as SGHVS and CDR2 as FNYEAQ. CDR3 sequence reads: CASSLGQVSGANVLTF. The DNA for the CDR3 is TGTGCCAGCAGCTTGGGACAAGTCTCTGGGGCCAACGTCCTGACTTTC.